A single sample is the source of the 2 T cell receptor beta chains below, sequenced in a study of lymphopenia after photon versus proton radiotherapy. Profiling relied on immunoSEQ multiplex PCR, and the TCRdb table lists in-frame clones only, not all of them. Seen here are about 83,000 clones, around 88% observed once, and the top ten hold 1.3% to 1.5%. Source: peripheral blood, taken from a patient treated with proton-based radiotherapy. These receptors were collected from a man aged 55 to 70 with pancreatic cancer.

The V call is TRBV5-4, the J call TRBJ2-3; 14 bases map to TRBD2. The length of the CDR3 is 18 residues. CDR1 is SGHNT and CDR2 is YYREEE in the germline V gene (reference sequence). The V gene end was trimmed by 3 bases and the J gene end by 7 bases; junction bases not matched to a gene: 13. CDR3 nucleotide sequence: TGTGCCAGCAGCTCAAAAACTTCCGGGACTAGCGGGAGAAATACGCAGTATTTT. It codes for CASSSKTSGTSGRNTQYF.

The chain has TRBV27 and TRBJ2-2, with D possibly called TRBD1 or TRBD2 (5 bases each). V dropped 3 bases and J dropped 4 bases, with 18 bases sitting between them. The CDR3 is made up of 17 amino acids. Germline loops: CDR1 MNHEY, CDR2 SMNVEV (reference sequence). Here the CDR3 reads CASSFMSGVGGTGELFF. The CDR3 coding sequence is TGTGCCAGCAGTTTTATGAGTGGGGTTGGGGGCACCGGGGAGCTGTTTTTT.